This entry describes one TCR beta chain. The antigen is undetermined. This entry belongs to a study of shared clonotypes between healthy human individuals. Libraries were prepared by immunoSEQ multiplex PCR; TCRdb keeps only in-frame clonotypes and omits some of them. The table records 2 million to 2.5 million clones, 85% to 95% of them present only once. Points from the study as a whole: Across a few donors, naive CD4 shared 4.5% to 6%, naive CD8 less than 4%, memory CD4 about 2.5%, memory CD8 roughly 0.37%.

The germline CDR1 and CDR2 sequences are GTSNPN and SVGIG (reference sequence). This CDR3 is built from 12 residues. V was shortened by 1 base and J by 2 bases, with 6 bases between the two germline ends. Sequencing was carried out using naive CD4+ T cells sorted from blood. The subset was: CD45RA+ positively selected. This clonotype was obtained from a man aged 18 to 30 in good health. V is TRBV30 and J is TRBJ2-7; no clear D gene. The CDR3 DNA reads TGTGCCTGGAGTGAGACCCCCTACGAGCAGTACTTC. Translating it yields CAWSETPYEQYF.